Listed below are T cell receptor beta chains from one sample, sequenced in a study of CD4 T cells in relation to SARS-CoV-2 and coronaviruses. Repertoires were generated with immunoSEQ multiplex PCR, while TCRdb's copy carries only in-frame clones and drops some. This table holds 35,000 or so clones, about 86% found once. For these TCRs, the target antigens are not known. The specimen was naive CD4+ T cells from PBMCs, cultured in vitro. The receptors derive from an adult with COVID-19. CDR3s include the opening cysteine and the closing phenylalanine or tryptophan. D genes are given only for firm matches. Some rows mark clone size as missing; the rest say once, few, many or name a class of expanded clone.

V: TRBV5-4
J: TRBJ2-5
D: .
size: .
DNA: TGTGCCAGCAGCTGGGGCCAATCCGGGATTCAAGAGACCCAGTACTTC
CDR3: CASSWGQSGIQETQYF

V: TRBV7-9
J: TRBJ2-7
D: .
size: .
DNA: TGTGCCAGCAGTACTACTGAGGACAGAGAATACGAGCAGTACTTC
CDR3: CASSTTEDREYEQYF

V: TRBV24-1
J: TRBJ2-3
D: .
size: once
DNA: TGTGCCACCAGTGAGGACGGTTACCCACGTAGCACAGATACGCAGTATTTT
CDR3: CATSEDGYPRSTDTQYF

V: TRBV7-9
J: TRBJ2-5
D: .
size: .
DNA: TGTGCCAGCAGCCTAGTGGAGACCCAGTACTTC
CDR3: CASSLVETQYF

V: TRBV29-1
J: TRBJ2-7
D: .
size: .
DNA: TGCAGCGTTAGGGGGAACATCTACGAGCAGTACTTC
CDR3: CSVRGNIYEQYF

V: TRBV27
J: TRBJ1-6
D: .
size: .
DNA: TGTGCCAGCAGTCCCGACGGTCTTTCACCCCTCCACTTT
CDR3: CASSPDGLSPLHF

V: TRBV5-6
J: TRBJ1-5
D: .
size: .
DNA: TGTGCCAGCAGCTTTAACAGCCATAGCAATCAGCCCCAGCATTTT
CDR3: CASSFNSHSNQPQHF

V: TRBV5-4
J: TRBJ1-1
D: TRBD1
size: .
DNA: TGTGCCAGCAGCTTGGTACGGGACAGGGGCACTGAAGCTTTCTTT
CDR3: CASSLVRDRGTEAFF

V: TRBV5-1
J: TRBJ2-7
D: .
size: .
DNA: TGCGCCAGCAGCTTGGGGTCATTCTACGAGCAGTACTTC
CDR3: CASSLGSFYEQYF

V: TRBV18
J: TRBJ2-3
D: TRBD2
size: .
DNA: TGTGCCAGCTCACCGACTAGCTCCAACACACGGGATACGCAGTATTTT
CDR3: CASSPTSSNTRDTQYF

V: TRBV9
J: TRBJ1-6
D: TRBD1
size: .
DNA: TGTGCCAGCAGCCCGGACAGGGTGCTTGTAAATTCACCCCTCCACTTT
CDR3: CASSPDRVLVNSPLHF

V: TRBV28
J: TRBJ1-1
D: TRBD1
size: .
DNA: TGTGCCAGCAGCCGAATAGGACAGGGGATGAACACTGAAGCTTTCTTT
CDR3: CASSRIGQGMNTEAFF

V: TRBV14
J: TRBJ1-2
D: .
size: .
DNA: TGTGCCAGCAGCCTAGATATTAGGGCTAACTATGGCTACACCTTC
CDR3: CASSLDIRANYGYTF